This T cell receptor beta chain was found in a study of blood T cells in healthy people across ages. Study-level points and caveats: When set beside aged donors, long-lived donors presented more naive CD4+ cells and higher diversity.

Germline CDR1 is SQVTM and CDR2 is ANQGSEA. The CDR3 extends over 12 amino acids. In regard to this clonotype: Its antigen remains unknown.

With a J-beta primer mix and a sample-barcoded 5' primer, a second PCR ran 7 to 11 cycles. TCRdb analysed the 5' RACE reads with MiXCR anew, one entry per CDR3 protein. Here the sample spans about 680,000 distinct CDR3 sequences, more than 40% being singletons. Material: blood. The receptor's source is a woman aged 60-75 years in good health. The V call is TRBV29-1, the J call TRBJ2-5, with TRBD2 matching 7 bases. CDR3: CGSRLAGETQYF. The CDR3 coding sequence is TGCGGCTCCCGACTAGCCGGAGAGACCCAGTACTTC.